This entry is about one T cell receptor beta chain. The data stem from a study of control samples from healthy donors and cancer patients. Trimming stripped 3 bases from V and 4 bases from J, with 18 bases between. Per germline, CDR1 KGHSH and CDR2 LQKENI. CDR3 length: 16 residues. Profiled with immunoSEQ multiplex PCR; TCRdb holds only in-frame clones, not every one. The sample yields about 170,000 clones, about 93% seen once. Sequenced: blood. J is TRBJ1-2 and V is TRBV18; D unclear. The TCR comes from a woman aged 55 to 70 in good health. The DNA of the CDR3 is TGTGCCAGCTCACCTCAGTCAAGGAGGAGGTTCTATGGCTACACCTTC. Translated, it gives CASSPQSRRRFYGYTF.